This TCR beta chain was found in a study of cytomegalovirus exposure and HLA in healthy donors. Findings and caveats of the study: Further analysis was carried out later, and it showed several of the most significant clusters appearing linked to common viral pathogens. Trimming of TCR beta V- and J-genes showed a link, identified in a later analysis, to a missense DCLRE1C variant. Rare TCR sequences predominated, though certain public TCRs were found in many donors.

The V segment lost 3 bases and the J segment 4 bases; nucleotides outside the gene matches: 6. Per the germline V gene, CDR1 is SGHVS and CDR2 is FNYEAQ. The CDR3 sequence is 16 residues long. Both 60 Vbeta primers and 13 Jbeta primers went into the PCR. Sequenced by immunoSEQ multiplex PCR; TCRdb stores in-frame clones only, minus some. This table has some 92,000 clones, roughly three quarters appearing once. Samples came from healthy bone marrow donors. On this clone itself: Its specificity is not known.

Sequenced material: PBMCs. The clonotype was recovered from a young man in good health and CMV-seronegative. This rearrangement joins TRBV7-6 to TRBJ2-1, with 10 nucleotides matching TRBD1. The CDR3 sequence: CASSLTPGQGYNEQFF. The DNA for the CDR3 is TGTGCCAGCAGCTTGACCCCGGGACAGGGGTACAATGAGCAGTTCTTC.